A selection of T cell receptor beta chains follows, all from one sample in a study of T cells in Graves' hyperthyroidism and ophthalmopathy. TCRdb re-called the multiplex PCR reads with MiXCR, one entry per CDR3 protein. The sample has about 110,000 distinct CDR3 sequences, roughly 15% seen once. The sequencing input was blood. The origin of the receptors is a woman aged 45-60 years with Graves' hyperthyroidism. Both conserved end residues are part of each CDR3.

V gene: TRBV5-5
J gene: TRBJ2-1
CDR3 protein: CASSLALAGGPPLNEQFF

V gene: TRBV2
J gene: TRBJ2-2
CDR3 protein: CASSEDGTSGSGTGELFF

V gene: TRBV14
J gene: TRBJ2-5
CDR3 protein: CASSQGAGGPVTQYF

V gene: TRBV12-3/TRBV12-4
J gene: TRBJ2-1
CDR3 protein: CASSQRGAVSEQFF

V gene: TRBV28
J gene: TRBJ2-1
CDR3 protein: CASSPSGTASNEQFF

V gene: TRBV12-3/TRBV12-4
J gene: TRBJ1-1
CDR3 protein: CASSFQGQKRAFF

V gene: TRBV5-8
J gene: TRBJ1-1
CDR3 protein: CASSDTGSGTEAFF

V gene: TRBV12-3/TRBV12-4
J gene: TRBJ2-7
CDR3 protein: CASRDNTYEQYF

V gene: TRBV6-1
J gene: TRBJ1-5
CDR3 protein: CASSEARGNQPQHF

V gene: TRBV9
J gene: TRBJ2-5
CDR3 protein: CASSPRAGLAGFQETQYF

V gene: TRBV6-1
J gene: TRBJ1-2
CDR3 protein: CASSEGGSNYGYTF

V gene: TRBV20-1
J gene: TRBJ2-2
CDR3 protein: CSAPGQEARNTGELFF

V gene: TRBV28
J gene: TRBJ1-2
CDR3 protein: CASRPRRAGPNHGYTF

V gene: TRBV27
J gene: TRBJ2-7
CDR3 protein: CASSSDYREQYF

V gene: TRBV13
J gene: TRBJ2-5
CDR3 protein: CASPVNVRQETQYF

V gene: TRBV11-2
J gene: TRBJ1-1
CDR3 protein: CASSLHGIMNTEAFF

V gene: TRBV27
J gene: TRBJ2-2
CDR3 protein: CASSHSESGELFF

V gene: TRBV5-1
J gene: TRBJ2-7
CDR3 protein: CASSLMAGASYEQYF

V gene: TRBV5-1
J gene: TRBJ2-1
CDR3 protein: CASSYFLTSGSYNEQFF

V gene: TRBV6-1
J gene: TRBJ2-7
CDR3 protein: CASLGLARREQYF

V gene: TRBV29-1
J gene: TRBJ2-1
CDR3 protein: CSGGPRDRGRFSSYNEQFF

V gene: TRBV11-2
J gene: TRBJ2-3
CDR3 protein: CASSLGGRRADTQYF

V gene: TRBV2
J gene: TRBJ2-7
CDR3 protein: CASSQTSDRGEYEQYF

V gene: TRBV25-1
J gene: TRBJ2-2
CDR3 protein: CASSDGNTGELFF

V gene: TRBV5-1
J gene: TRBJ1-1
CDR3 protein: CASSLSLGQNTEAFF

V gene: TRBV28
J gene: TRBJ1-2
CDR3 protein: CASSPDVGVPANYGYTF

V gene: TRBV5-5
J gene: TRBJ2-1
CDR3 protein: CASSFLVIAYNEQFF

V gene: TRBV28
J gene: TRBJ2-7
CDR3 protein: CASNGPSRSAYEQYF

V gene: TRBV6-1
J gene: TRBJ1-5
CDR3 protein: CASNEVGLGQPQHF

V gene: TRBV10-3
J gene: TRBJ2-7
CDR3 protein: CAISEATGGVYEQYF

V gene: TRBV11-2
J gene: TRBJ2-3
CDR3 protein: CASSSVGTDTQYF

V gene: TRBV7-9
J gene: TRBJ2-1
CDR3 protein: CASSTGRLYNEQFF

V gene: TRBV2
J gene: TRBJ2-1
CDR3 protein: CAGEKDRGRYNEQFF

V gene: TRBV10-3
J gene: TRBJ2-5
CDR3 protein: CATLGSSGSPPYF

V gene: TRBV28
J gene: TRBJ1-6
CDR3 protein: CASSQQISPLHF

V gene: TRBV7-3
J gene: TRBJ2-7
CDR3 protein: CASSLGAGSSYEQYF